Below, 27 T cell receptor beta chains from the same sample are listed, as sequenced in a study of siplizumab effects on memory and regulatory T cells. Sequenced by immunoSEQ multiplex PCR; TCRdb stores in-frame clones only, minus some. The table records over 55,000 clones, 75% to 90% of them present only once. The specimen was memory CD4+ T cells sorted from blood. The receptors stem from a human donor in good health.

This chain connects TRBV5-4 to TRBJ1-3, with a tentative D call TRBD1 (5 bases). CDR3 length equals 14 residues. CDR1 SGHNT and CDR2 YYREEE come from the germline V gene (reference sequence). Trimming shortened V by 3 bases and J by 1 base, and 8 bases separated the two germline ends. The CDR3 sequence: CASSSQGSGNTIYF. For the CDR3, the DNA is TGTGCCAGCAGCTCCCAGGGTTCTGGAAACACCATATATTTT. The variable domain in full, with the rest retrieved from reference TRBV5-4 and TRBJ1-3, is ETGVTQSPTHLIKTRGQQVTLRCSSQSGHNTVSWYQQALGQGPQFIFQYYREEENGRGNFPPRFSGLQFPNYSSELNVNALELDDSALYLCASSSQGSGNTIYFGEGSWLTVV.

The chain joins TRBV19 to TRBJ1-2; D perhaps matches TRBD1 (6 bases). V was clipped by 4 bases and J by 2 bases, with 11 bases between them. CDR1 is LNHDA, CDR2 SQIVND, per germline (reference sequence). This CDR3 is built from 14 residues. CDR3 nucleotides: TGTGCCAGTAGTAAGCCAGGGGAAAACTATGGCTACACCTTC. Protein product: CASSKPGENYGYTF.

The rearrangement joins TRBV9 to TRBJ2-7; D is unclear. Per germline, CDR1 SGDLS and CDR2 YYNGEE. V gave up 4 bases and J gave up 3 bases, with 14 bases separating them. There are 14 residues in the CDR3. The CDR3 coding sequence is TGTGCCAGCAGCTCCCGGGTGGGGAACTACGAGCAGTACTTC. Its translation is CASSSRVGNYEQYF.

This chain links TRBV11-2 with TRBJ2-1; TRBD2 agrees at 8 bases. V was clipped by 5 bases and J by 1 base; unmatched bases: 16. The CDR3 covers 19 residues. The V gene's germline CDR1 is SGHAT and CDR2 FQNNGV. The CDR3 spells CASSPSGLAGRGSYNEQFF. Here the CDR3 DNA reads TGTGCCAGCAGCCCCAGTGGGCTAGCGGGTCGGGGGTCCTACAATGAGCAGTTCTTC.

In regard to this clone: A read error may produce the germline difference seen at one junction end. Written as DNA, the CDR3 is TGTGCCAGCTCACTGGCAGCAGGGTACCACGAGACCCAGTACTTC. Its translation is CASSLAAGYHETQYF. The rearrangement uses TRBV18 and TRBJ2-5; D is possibly TRBD1 (5 bases). Germline V gene sequence: CDR1 KGHSH, CDR2 LQKENI. The CDR3 extends over 15 amino acids.

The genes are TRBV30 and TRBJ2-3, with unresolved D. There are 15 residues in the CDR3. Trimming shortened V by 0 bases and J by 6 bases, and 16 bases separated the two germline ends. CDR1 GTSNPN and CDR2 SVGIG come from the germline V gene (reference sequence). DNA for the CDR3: TGTGCCTGGAGTGTACATGAAAATTTACCCGATACGCAGTATTTT. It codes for CAWSVHENLPDTQYF.

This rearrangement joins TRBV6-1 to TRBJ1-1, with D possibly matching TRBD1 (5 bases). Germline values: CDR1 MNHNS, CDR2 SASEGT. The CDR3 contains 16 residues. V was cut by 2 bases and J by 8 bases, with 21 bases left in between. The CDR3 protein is CASSELYGGEGVEAFF. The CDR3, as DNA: TGTGCCAGCAGTGAATTATACGGTGGCGAAGGGGTAGAAGCTTTCTTT.

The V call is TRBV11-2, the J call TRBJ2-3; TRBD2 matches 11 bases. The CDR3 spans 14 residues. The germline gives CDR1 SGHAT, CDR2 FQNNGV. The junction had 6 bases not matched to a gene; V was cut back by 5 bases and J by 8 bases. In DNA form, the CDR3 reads TGTGCCAGCAGCCTAGCGGGGGGCCCTTCTACGCAGTATTTT. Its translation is CASSLAGGPSTQYF.

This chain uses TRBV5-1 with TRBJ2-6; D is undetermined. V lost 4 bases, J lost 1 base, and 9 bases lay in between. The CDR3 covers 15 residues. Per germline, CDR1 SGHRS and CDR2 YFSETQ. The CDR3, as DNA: TGCGCCAGCAGCCTTAGGAATTCTGGGGCCAACGTCCTGACTTTC. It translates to CASSLRNSGANVLTF.

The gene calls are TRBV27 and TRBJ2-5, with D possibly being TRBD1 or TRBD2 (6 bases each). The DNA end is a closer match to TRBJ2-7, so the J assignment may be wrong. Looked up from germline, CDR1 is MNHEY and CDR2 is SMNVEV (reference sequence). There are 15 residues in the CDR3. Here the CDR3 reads CASSYQGTGSYEQYF. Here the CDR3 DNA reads TGTGCCAGCAGTTACCAGGGGACTGGCTCCTACGAGCAGTACTTC.

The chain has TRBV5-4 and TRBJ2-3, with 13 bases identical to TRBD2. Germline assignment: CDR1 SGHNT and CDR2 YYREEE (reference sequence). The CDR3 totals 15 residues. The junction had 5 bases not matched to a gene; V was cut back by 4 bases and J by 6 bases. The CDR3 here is CASSLGLAGPDTQYF. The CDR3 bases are TGTGCCAGCAGCCTGGGACTAGCGGGGCCCGATACGCAGTATTTT. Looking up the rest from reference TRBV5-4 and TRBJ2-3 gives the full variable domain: ETGVTQSPTHLIKTRGQQVTLRCSSQSGHNTVSWYQQALGQGPQFIFQYYREEENGRGNFPPRFSGLQFPNYSSELNVNALELDDSALYLCASSLGLAGPDTQYFGPGTRLTVL.

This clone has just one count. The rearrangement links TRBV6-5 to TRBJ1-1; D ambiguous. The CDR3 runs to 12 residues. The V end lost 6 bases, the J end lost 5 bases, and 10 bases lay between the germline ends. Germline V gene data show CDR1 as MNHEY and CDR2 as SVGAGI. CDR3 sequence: CASSNVGTEAFF. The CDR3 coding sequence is TGTGCCAGCAGCAACGTAGGGACTGAAGCTTTCTTT.

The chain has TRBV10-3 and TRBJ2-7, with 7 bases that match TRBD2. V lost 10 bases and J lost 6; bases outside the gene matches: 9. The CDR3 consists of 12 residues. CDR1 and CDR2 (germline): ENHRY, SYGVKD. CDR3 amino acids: CATREEGIEQYF. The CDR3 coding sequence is TGTGCCACCCGGGAGGAGGGGATCGAGCAGTACTTC.

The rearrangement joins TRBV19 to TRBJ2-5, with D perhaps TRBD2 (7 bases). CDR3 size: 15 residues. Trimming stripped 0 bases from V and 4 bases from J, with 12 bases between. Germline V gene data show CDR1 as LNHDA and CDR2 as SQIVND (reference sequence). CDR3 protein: CASSIDQAGAETQYF. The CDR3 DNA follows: TGTGCCAGTAGTATAGATCAGGCGGGGGCAGAGACCCAGTACTTC.

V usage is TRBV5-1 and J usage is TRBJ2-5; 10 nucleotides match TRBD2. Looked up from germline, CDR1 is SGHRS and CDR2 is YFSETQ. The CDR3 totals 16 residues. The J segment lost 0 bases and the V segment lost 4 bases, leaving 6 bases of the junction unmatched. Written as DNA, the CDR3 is TGCGCCAGCAGCGGTGGACTAGCGGCTTACCAAGAGACCCAGTACTTC. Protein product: CASSGGLAAYQETQYF.

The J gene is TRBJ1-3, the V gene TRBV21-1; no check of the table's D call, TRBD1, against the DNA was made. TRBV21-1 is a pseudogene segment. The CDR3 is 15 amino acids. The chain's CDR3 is CASSKAGQGSNTIYF. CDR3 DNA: TGTGCCAGCAGCAAAGCTGGGCAGGGCAGCAACACCATATATTTT.

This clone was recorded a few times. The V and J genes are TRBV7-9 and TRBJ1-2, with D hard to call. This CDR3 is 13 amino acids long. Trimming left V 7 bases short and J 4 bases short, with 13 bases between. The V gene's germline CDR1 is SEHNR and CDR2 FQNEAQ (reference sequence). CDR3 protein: CASNPSRLYGYTF. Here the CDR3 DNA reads TGTGCCAGCAACCCATCACGGCTCTATGGCTACACCTTC.

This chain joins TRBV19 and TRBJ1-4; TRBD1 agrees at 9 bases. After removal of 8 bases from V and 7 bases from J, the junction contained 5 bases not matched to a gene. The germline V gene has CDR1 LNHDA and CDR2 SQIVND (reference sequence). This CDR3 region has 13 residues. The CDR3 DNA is TGTGCCAGTGGGGGACAGGGAGGTGAAAAACTGTTTTTT. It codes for CASGGQGGEKLFF.

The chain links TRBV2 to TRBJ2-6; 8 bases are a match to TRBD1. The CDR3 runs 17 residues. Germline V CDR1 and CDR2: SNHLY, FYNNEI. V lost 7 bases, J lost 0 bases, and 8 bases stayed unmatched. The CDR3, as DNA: TGTGCCAGCAATCGGACAGGGATTTCCTCTGGGGCCAACGTCCTGACTTTC. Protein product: CASNRTGISSGANVLTF.

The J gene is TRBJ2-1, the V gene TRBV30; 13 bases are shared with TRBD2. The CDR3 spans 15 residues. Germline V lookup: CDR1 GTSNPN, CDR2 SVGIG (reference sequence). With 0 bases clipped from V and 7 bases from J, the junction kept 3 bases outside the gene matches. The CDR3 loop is CAWSVLAGGPNEQFF. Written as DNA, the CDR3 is TGTGCCTGGAGTGTACTAGCGGGAGGGCCAAATGAGCAGTTCTTC. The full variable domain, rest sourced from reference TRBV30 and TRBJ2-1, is SQTIHQWPATLVQPVGSPLSLECTVEGTSNPNLYWYRQAAGRGLQLLFYSVGIGQISSEVPQNLSASRPQDRQFILSSKKLLLSDSGFYLCAWSVLAGGPNEQFFGPGTRLTVL.

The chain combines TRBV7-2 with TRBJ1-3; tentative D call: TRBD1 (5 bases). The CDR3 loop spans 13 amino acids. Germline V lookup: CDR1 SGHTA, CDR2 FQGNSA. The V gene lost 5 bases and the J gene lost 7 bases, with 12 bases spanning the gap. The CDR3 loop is CASSNMGGNTIYF. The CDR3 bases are TGTGCCAGCAGCAATATGGGGGGGAACACCATATATTTT.

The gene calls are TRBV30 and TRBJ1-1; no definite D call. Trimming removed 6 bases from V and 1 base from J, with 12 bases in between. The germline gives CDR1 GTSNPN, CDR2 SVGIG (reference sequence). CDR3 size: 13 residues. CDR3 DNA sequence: TGTGCCTGTACCCCCGACTGGAACACTGAAGCTTTCTTT. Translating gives CACTPDWNTEAFF.

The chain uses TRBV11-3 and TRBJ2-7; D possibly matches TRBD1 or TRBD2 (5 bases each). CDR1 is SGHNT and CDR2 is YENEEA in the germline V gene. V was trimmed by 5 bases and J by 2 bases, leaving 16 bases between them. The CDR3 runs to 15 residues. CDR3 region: CASSELYGAAYEQYF. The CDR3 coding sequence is TGTGCCAGCAGCGAATTATACGGGGCGGCCTACGAGCAGTACTTC.

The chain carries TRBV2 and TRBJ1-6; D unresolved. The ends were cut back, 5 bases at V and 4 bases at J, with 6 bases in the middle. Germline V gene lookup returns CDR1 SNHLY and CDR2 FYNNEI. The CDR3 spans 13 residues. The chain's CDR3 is CASSSTYNSPLHF. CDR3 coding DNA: TGTGCCAGCAGTAGTACGTATAATTCACCCCTCCACTTT.

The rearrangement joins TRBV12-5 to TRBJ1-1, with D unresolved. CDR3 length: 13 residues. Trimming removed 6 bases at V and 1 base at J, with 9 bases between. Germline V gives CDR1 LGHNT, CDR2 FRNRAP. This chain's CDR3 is CASGWTENTEAFF. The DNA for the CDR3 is TGTGCTAGTGGGTGGACGGAGAACACTGAAGCTTTCTTT.

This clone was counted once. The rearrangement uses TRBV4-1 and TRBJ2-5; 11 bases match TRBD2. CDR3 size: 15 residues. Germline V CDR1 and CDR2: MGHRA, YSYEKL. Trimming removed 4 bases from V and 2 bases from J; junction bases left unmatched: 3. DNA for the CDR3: TGCGCCAGCAGCCTAGCGGGAGGGATTCAAGAGACCCAGTACTTC. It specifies CASSLAGGIQETQYF.

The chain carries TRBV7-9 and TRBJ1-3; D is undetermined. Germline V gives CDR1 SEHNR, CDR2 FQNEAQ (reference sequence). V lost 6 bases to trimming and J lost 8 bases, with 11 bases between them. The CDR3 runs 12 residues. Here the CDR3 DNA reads TGTGCCAGCAGTCCCCTTCAGTACACCATATATTTT. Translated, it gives CASSPLQYTIYF.